This entry lists 24 T cell receptor beta chains sequenced from one sample in a study of OX40 agonist ivuxolimab in advanced cancers. The table came from immunoSEQ multiplex PCR; TCRdb's copy has only in-frame clones and leaves some out. Here the sample spans under 110,000 clones, 90% being singletons. Sequencing was performed on CD4+ or CD8+ T cells sorted from blood, taken in a trial of the OX40 agonist ivuxolimab. Receptor source: an adult with an advanced solid tumor such as melanoma, head and neck, liver or kidney cancer.

The chain recombines TRBV27 with TRBJ1-4; TRBD1 matches 7 bases. Trimming at V came to 4 bases and at J to 8 bases, leaving 4 bases not matched to a gene. Germline CDR1 MNHEY, CDR2 SMNVEV (reference sequence). The CDR3 runs 13 residues. The CDR3 DNA follows: TGTGCCAGCAGTTCACAGGGGACGGAAAAACTGTTTTTT. It specifies CASSSQGTEKLFF.

The rearrangement joins TRBV11-2 to TRBJ2-7, with TRBD2 as a possible D gene (5 bases). V lost 3 bases and J lost 3, with 12 bases in between. The CDR3 extends over 14 amino acids. Germline values: CDR1 SGHAT, CDR2 FQNNGV. In DNA, the CDR3 is TGTGCCAGCAGCTTGAGGGTGTCCGACTACGAGCAGTACTTC. Amino acids: CASSLRVSDYEQYF.

CDR3 sequence (DNA): TGTGCCAGCAGTTCCACCGGGACAGGGAGAAAACTGTTTTTT. Translating gives CASSSTGTGRKLFF. The chain has TRBV27 and TRBJ1-4; TRBD1 matches at 9 bases. V gave up 4 bases and J gave up 10 bases; unmatched junction bases: 7. Germline assignment: CDR1 MNHEY and CDR2 SMNVEV (reference sequence). This CDR3 comprises 14 residues.

J is TRBJ2-3 and V is TRBV11-3, with 10 bases lining up with TRBD2. This CDR3 has 16 amino acids. In germline, CDR1 is SGHNT, CDR2 YENEEA. With V trimmed by 5 bases and J by 1 base, 6 bases remained unmatched. The CDR3 loop reads CASSQELAGGTDTQYF. In nucleotides, the CDR3 is TGTGCCAGCAGCCAGGAGCTAGCGGGGGGCACAGATACGCAGTATTTT.

V is TRBV12-2 and J is TRBJ1-4; the table names TRBD1, a call not compared with the DNA. TRBV12-2 is a pseudogene. CDR3 length equals 19 residues. In DNA form, the CDR3 reads TGTGCAAGTCGCTTCCCCTTTGAACGTGTTGGCACCCCTTGGGAAAAACTGTTTTTT. It translates to CASRFPFERVGTPWEKLFF.

The J gene is TRBJ2-7, the V gene TRBV5-1, with 8 bases matching TRBD1. CDR3 size: 14 residues. The germline V gene encodes CDR1 SGHRS and CDR2 YFSETQ. V lost 2 bases and J lost 3; bases outside the gene matches: 4. The CDR3 DNA follows: TGCGCCAGCAGCTTCTCACAGGGGGGCTACGAGCAGTACTTC. It encodes CASSFSQGGYEQYF.

The rearrangement joins TRBV7-2 to TRBJ1-1; TRBD1 is a possible D gene (6 bases). Trimming shortened V by 1 base and J by 6 bases, and 15 bases separated the two germline ends. The CDR3 length is 15 residues. Looked up from germline, CDR1 is SGHTA and CDR2 is FQGNSA. The DNA for the CDR3 is TGTGCCAGCAGCTTAGAGGGGGGGACGGGCGCTGAAGCTTTCTTT. This gives the protein CASSLEGGTGAEAFF.

This sequence joins TRBV10-3 and TRBJ1-2; TRBD1 matches 8 bases. The CDR3 runs to 13 residues. With 5 bases clipped from V and 3 bases from J, the junction kept 2 bases outside the gene matches. CDR1 is ENHRY and CDR2 is SYGVKD in the germline V gene. The CDR3 DNA reads TGTGCCATCAGTCAGGGGGCCGACTATGGCTACACCTTC. It translates to CAISQGADYGYTF.

The chain carries TRBV11-2 and TRBJ2-7; weak D call: TRBD2 (6 bases). CDR1 and CDR2 (germline): SGHAT, FQNNGV. The CDR3 runs to 15 residues. Between the trimmed V and J ends, which lost 1 base and 2 bases, there was a span of 12 bases. The CDR3 loop is CASSLVGTSTYEQYF. DNA for the CDR3: TGTGCCAGCAGCTTAGTCGGGACTTCCACCTACGAGCAGTACTTC.

This clone came up once. This rearrangement joins TRBV6-1 to TRBJ2-7; D is possibly TRBD1 (6 bases). Trimming removed 6 bases at V and 3 bases at J, with 12 bases between. Germline CDR1 is MNHNS and CDR2 is SASEGT. There are 13 residues in the CDR3. In nucleotides, the CDR3 is TGTGCCAGCAGACTGACAGGAGACTACGAGCAGTACTTC. Translated: CASRLTGDYEQYF.

This clone was detected only once. The V gene is TRBV18, the J gene TRBJ1-2; D ambiguous. This CDR3 has 16 amino acids. Per germline, CDR1 KGHSH and CDR2 LQKENI. The ends were cut back, 0 bases at V and 4 bases at J, with 15 bases in the middle. In nucleotides, the CDR3 is TGTGCCAGCTCACCACCGGGCCCTGCCCGGAGCTATGGCTACACCTTC. Its protein product is CASSPPGPARSYGYTF.

This clone has only one observation. The V gene is TRBV5-4, the J gene TRBJ1-1; D is unresolved. Germline-derived CDR1 and CDR2 are SGHNT and YYREEE (reference sequence). CDR3 length equals 15 residues. Deletions cut 0 bases from V and 0 bases from J, with 9 bases between. CDR3 amino acids: CASSLAGSMNTEAFF. The CDR3, as DNA: TGTGCCAGCAGCTTGGCCGGCAGTATGAACACTGAAGCTTTCTTT.

This chain links TRBV5-4 with TRBJ2-6; 8 bases agree with TRBD1. V shed 1 base, J shed 3 bases, and the junction held 6 bases outside the gene matches. In germline, CDR1 is SGHNT, CDR2 YYREEE (reference sequence). The CDR3 extends over 17 amino acids. The CDR3 here is CASSLQTGADGANVLTF. The CDR3 DNA sequence: TGTGCCAGCAGCTTGCAGACAGGGGCAGATGGGGCCAACGTCCTGACTTTC.

The rearrangement links TRBV7-2 to TRBJ2-1; 13 bases align to TRBD2. With 5 bases clipped from V and 7 bases from J, the junction kept 5 bases outside the gene matches. CDR1 is SGHTA, CDR2 FQGNSA, per germline. CDR3 size: 15 residues. This CDR3 is CASSPPGLAGNEQFF. DNA of the CDR3: TGTGCCAGCAGCCCACCGGGACTAGCGGGAAATGAGCAGTTCTTC. Variable domain in full (rest from reference TRBV7-2 and TRBJ2-1): GAGVSQSPSNKVTEKGKDVELRCDPISGHTALYWYRQSLGQGLEFLIYFQGNSAPDKSGLPSDRFSAERTGGSVSTLTIQRTQQEDSAVYLCASSPPGLAGNEQFFGPGTRLTVL.

CDR3 loop: CASSYSWGAYEQYF. CDR3 coding DNA: TGTGCCAGCAGTTACTCTTGGGGGGCCTACGAGCAGTACTTC. The genes are TRBV6-6 and TRBJ2-7; perhaps TRBD2 as D (6 bases). Trimming stripped 0 bases from V and 2 bases from J, with 8 bases between. Germline-derived CDR1 and CDR2 are MNHNY and SVGAGI (reference sequence). This CDR3 spans 14 amino acids.

This rearrangement joins TRBV10-3 to TRBJ2-3, with 14 bases identical to TRBD2. The V segment lost 6 bases and the J segment 4 bases; nucleotides outside the gene matches: 3. Germline assignment: CDR1 ENHRY and CDR2 SYGVKD. The CDR3 runs 15 residues. The CDR3: CAIRTSGGAPDTQYF. CDR3 coding DNA: TGTGCCATCAGGACTAGCGGGGGGGCCCCAGATACGCAGTATTTT.

The chain recombines TRBV30 with TRBJ2-3; D gene unclear. Trimming removed 2 bases at V and 2 bases at J, with 8 bases between. Germline-derived CDR1 and CDR2 are GTSNPN and SVGIG (reference sequence). The CDR3 extends over 13 amino acids. In nucleotides, the CDR3 is TGTGCCTGGAGTTGGGGAAACACAGATACGCAGTATTTT. Translated: CAWSWGNTDTQYF.

This chain joins TRBV7-2 and TRBJ2-3; 10 bases fit TRBD1. Germline CDR1 and CDR2: SGHTA and FQGNSA. The CDR3 sequence is 13 residues long. Losses at the gene ends were 3 bases for V and 6 bases for J; bases not matched to a gene: 0. The CDR3 nucleotides read TGTGCCAGCAGCTTGGGACAGGGGGATACGCAGTATTTT. Its translation: CASSLGQGDTQYF. Supplemented by reference TRBV7-2 and TRBJ2-3, the full variable domain reads GAGVSQSPSNKVTEKGKDVELRCDPISGHTALYWYRQSLGQGLEFLIYFQGNSAPDKSGLPSDRFSAERTGGSVSTLTIQRTQQEDSAVYLCASSLGQGDTQYFGPGTRLTVL.

This clone has a single count. This chain joins TRBV5-1 and TRBJ1-6; possibly TRBD1 for D (5 bases). CDR1 is SGHRS, CDR2 YFSETQ, per germline. This CDR3 spans 14 amino acids. Trimming removed 1 base at V and 15 bases at J, with 17 bases between. CDR3 residues: CASSLLGTDKGLHF. CDR3 nucleotides: TGCGCCAGCAGCTTGTTAGGGACGGACAAAGGCCTCCACTTT.

V usage is TRBV28 and J usage is TRBJ1-3, with 7 bases aligning to TRBD1. The V and J ends lost 7 bases and 2 bases, in that order; junction bases with no gene match: 11. The CDR3 spans 16 residues. CDR1 and CDR2 (germline): MDHEN, SYDVKM. The CDR3 DNA sequence: TGTGCCAGCACCCCCGGAGGGGGCAAGCCTGGAAACACCATATATTTT. This translates into CASTPGGGKPGNTIYF.

This rearrangement joins TRBV4-3 to TRBJ1-6, with a tentative D call TRBD1 (6 bases). There are 12 residues in the CDR3. V was clipped by 9 bases and J by 4 bases, with 7 bases between them. Looked up from germline, CDR1 is LGHNA and CDR2 is YSLEER. In DNA, the CDR3 is TGCGCCAGTGGACAGTATAATTCACCCCTCCACTTT. It codes for CASGQYNSPLHF.

This chain links TRBV28 with TRBJ2-3; 9 bases map to TRBD2. This CDR3 has 15 residues. In germline, CDR1 is MDHEN, CDR2 SYDVKM. V was clipped by 9 bases and J by 2 bases; unmatched bases: 9. This chain's CDR3 is CASSTAGLATDTQYF. The CDR3 region has the DNA TGTGCCAGTTCCACCGCGGGACTAGCCACAGATACGCAGTATTTT.

This chain connects TRBV28 to TRBJ1-2; D ambiguous. The CDR3 is made up of 11 amino acids. Germline CDR1 is MDHEN and CDR2 is SYDVKM. V gave up 2 bases and J gave up 7 bases, with 5 bases separating them. The CDR3 DNA follows: TGTGCCAGCAGTTTACACGGTGGCTACACCTTC. It specifies CASSLHGGYTF.

The chain uses TRBV6-1 and TRBJ2-7; possibly TRBD1 for D (6 bases). Trimming cost V 5 bases and J 7 bases, with 9 bases left between them. The germline CDR1 and CDR2 sequences are MNHNS and SASEGT. CDR3 length: 11 amino acids. The CDR3 spells CASSTGLEQYF. The CDR3 nucleotides read TGTGCCAGCAGTACAGGGTTAGAGCAGTACTTC.